The present entry profiles one T cell receptor (beta chain) with its context. Germline CDR1 reads LNHDA; CDR2 reads SQIVND (reference sequence). The CDR3 is made up of 16 amino acids. V was trimmed by 4 bases and J by 2 bases, leaving 16 bases between them. A sample-barcoded 5' primer and a J-beta primer mix were used in a second PCR of about 7 to 11 cycles. TCRdb re-called the 5' RACE reads with MiXCR, one entry per CDR3 protein. The data hold about 1.6 million distinct CDR3 sequences, with 30% to 35% observed a single time. This entry belongs to a study of blood T cells in healthy people across ages.

The chain employs TRBV19 and TRBJ2-3, with D possibly matching TRBD2 (7 bases). Sequenced material: blood. This receptor was taken from a woman aged 30 to 39 in good health. CDR3 sequence: CASSTSGGLHTDTQYF. The CDR3 region has the DNA TGTGCCAGTAGTACTTCGGGGGGCCTCCACACAGATACGCAGTATTTT.